These 18 T cell receptor beta chains were all obtained from the same sample, sequenced in a study of CD4 T cells in relation to SARS-CoV-2 and coronaviruses. Libraries were prepared by immunoSEQ multiplex PCR; TCRdb keeps only in-frame clonotypes and omits some of them. The sample contains roughly 36,000 clones, around 85% of which appear only once. The specimen was memory CD4+ T cells from PBMCs. The receptors were gathered from an adult with COVID-19.

This clone has a single count. The chain is built from TRBV27 and TRBJ2-2; D is possibly TRBD2 (5 bases). V was pared by 2 bases and J by 0 bases, with 7 bases between. The CDR3 is 15 amino acids. The germline V gene encodes CDR1 MNHEY and CDR2 SMNVEV (reference sequence). CDR3 residues: CASSLGSANTGELFF. The CDR3 nucleotides are TGTGCCAGCAGTTTAGGGAGTGCGAACACCGGGGAGCTGTTTTTT.

This chain uses TRBV28 with TRBJ1-4, with unresolved D. The germline CDR1 and CDR2 sequences are MDHEN and SYDVKM. V was shortened by 1 base and J by 5 bases, with 14 bases between the two germline ends. The CDR3 loop spans 16 amino acids. CDR3 sequence (DNA): TGTGCCAGCAGTTTATTCGGCTCAGCTTTAAATGAAAAACTGTTTTTT. Translating gives CASSLFGSALNEKLFF.

The chain employs TRBV7-9 and TRBJ2-7; tentatively, D is TRBD1 (6 bases). The CDR3 is 15 residues long. Germline V lookup: CDR1 SEHNR, CDR2 FQNEAQ (reference sequence). V gave up 5 bases and J gave up 0 bases, with 14 bases separating them. CDR3 protein: CASSARQVPSYEQYF. As DNA, the CDR3 is TGTGCCAGCAGCGCCCGACAGGTACCCTCCTACGAGCAGTACTTC.

This chain links TRBV6-1 with TRBJ1-2; possibly TRBD1 for D (5 bases). Trimming pared 1 base from V and 2 bases from J, leaving 11 bases between. Looked up from germline, CDR1 is MNHNS and CDR2 is SASEGT. The CDR3 runs 15 residues. The CDR3 region has the DNA TGTGCCAGCAGTGAAGGGGCAGGGTGGAACTATGGCTACACCTTC. It encodes CASSEGAGWNYGYTF.

V usage is TRBV27 and J usage is TRBJ2-3; D might be TRBD2 (5 bases). The CDR3 has 16 amino acids. The ends were cut back, 4 bases at V and 4 bases at J, with 18 bases in the middle. The germline V gene encodes CDR1 MNHEY and CDR2 SMNVEV (reference sequence). In nucleotides, the CDR3 is TGTGCCAGCAGTTCACAAACTAGTCCCGACTCAGATACGCAGTATTTT. This sequence encodes CASSSQTSPDSDTQYF.

DNA of the CDR3: TGTGCCAGCAGTTCCCCCCCGGGACAGGGGCACTACGAGCAGTACTTC. Translation: CASSSPPGQGHYEQYF. This sequence joins TRBV28 and TRBJ2-7; 10 bases align to TRBD1. Germline-derived CDR1 and CDR2 are MDHEN and SYDVKM. The V segment lost 4 bases and the J segment 3 bases; nucleotides outside the gene matches: 9. CDR3 size: 16 residues.

The chain is built from TRBV27 and TRBJ2-1, with D possibly being TRBD1 (6 bases). From germline, CDR1 is MNHEY and CDR2 SMNVEV (reference sequence). The CDR3 covers 14 residues. Trimming took off 2 bases at V and 7 bases at J, with 12 bases between the two ends. The CDR3 region is CASSLRQARNEQFF. The CDR3 DNA follows: TGTGCCAGCAGTTTAAGACAGGCGAGAAATGAGCAGTTCTTC.

V is TRBV6-2 or TRBV6-3 and J is TRBJ2-3; D gene uncertain. The V end lost 2 bases, the J end lost 1 base, and 10 bases lay between the germline ends. Germline V gene sequence: CDR1 MNHEY, CDR2 SVGEGT. This CDR3 is 15 amino acids long. The CDR3 sequence: CASSYSFVRTDTQYF. DNA for the CDR3: TGTGCCAGCAGTTACAGTTTTGTGCGCACAGATACGCAGTATTTT.

This clone was detected once. The chain couples TRBV7-2 to TRBJ2-3, with D possibly matching TRBD2 (5 bases). There are 14 residues in the CDR3. CDR1 is SGHTA and CDR2 is FQGNSA in the germline V gene. The ends were cut back, 5 bases at V and 3 bases at J, with 12 bases in the middle. The CDR3 is CASSALSGTDTQYF. CDR3 coding DNA: TGTGCCAGCAGCGCCCTGAGCGGTACAGATACGCAGTATTTT.

The chain has TRBV18 and TRBJ2-7, with 7 bases matching TRBD1. Trimming removed 3 bases from V and 5 bases from J; junction bases left unmatched: 7. Germline CDR1 KGHSH, CDR2 LQKENI. The CDR3 runs 14 residues. The CDR3 spells CASSPPRGTHEQYF. For the CDR3, the DNA is TGTGCCAGCTCACCTCCCAGGGGGACCCACGAGCAGTACTTC.

The genes are TRBV7-2 and TRBJ1-3; tentatively, D is TRBD1 (5 bases). Trimming took off 5 bases at V and 8 bases at J, with 16 bases between the two ends. Germline assignment: CDR1 SGHTA and CDR2 FQGNSA. The CDR3 contains 14 residues. Here the CDR3 DNA reads TGTGCCAGCAGCCTACAGGCTCCGGAAGACACCATATATTTT. It codes for CASSLQAPEDTIYF.

The V and J genes are TRBV7-3 and TRBJ2-5; D remains unclear. The CDR3 sequence is 14 residues long. V lost 0 bases and J 5 bases, leaving 10 bases between the germline ends. Looked up from germline, CDR1 is SGHTA and CDR2 is FQGTGA. CDR3 in amino acids: CASSLTATGETQYF. The CDR3, as DNA: TGTGCCAGCAGCTTAACCGCTACGGGCGAGACCCAGTACTTC.

The J gene is TRBJ2-5, the V gene TRBV2, with D tentatively TRBD2 (5 bases). The CDR3 totals 15 residues. V was trimmed by 2 bases and J by 5 bases, leaving 15 bases between them. Germline CDR1 SNHLY, CDR2 FYNNEI. Written as DNA, the CDR3 is TGTGCCAGCAGTGAAACTGGCGCGGGTCCGGAGACCCAGTACTTC. This gives the protein CASSETGAGPETQYF.

CDR3 in DNA: TGTGCCAGCAGCATAGGACAGAGCTCCTACAATGAGCAGTTCTTC. Amino acids: CASSIGQSSYNEQFF. The chain joins TRBV9 to TRBJ2-1; the D gene is possibly TRBD1 (6 bases). Per the germline V gene, CDR1 is SGDLS and CDR2 is YYNGEE. V lost 4 bases to trimming and J lost 0 bases, with 11 bases between them. The length of the CDR3 is 15 residues.

The J gene is TRBJ1-5, the V gene TRBV28, with 8 bases that match TRBD1. The ends lost 6 bases at V and 6 bases at J; junction bases unmatched: 7. The CDR3 loop spans 14 amino acids. Germline CDR1 and CDR2: MDHEN and SYDVKM. The CDR3 nucleotides read TGTGCCAGCAGCCCCAGGGGGCGCGTTCAGCCCCAGCATTTT. Its translation: CASSPRGRVQPQHF.

The chain employs TRBV12-3 or TRBV12-4 and TRBJ2-1; D may be TRBD2 (7 bases). This CDR3 comprises 11 residues. V gave up 8 bases and J gave up 10 bases, with 12 bases separating them. In DNA form, the CDR3 reads TGTGCCAGCGGGAGGGGGTTGGAGCAGTTCTTC. Protein product: CASGRGLEQFF.

The chain joins TRBV6-6 to TRBJ1-6; D perhaps matches TRBD1 (5 bases). The CDR3 is made up of 15 amino acids. CDR1 and CDR2 from the germline V gene are MNHNY and SVGAGI (reference sequence). Trimming cost V 6 bases and J 7 bases, with 16 bases left between them. CDR3 loop: CASSNSRDPNSPLHF. CDR3 bases: TGTGCCAGCAGCAACAGTAGGGACCCGAATTCACCCCTCCACTTT.

The J gene is TRBJ2-1, the V gene TRBV30, with TRBD2 identical over 10 bases. Per the germline V gene, CDR1 is GTSNPN and CDR2 is SVGIG (reference sequence). Trimming removed 0 bases from V and 7 bases from J; junction bases left unmatched: 3. CDR3 length: 14 amino acids. The CDR3 sequence: CAWSVASGSNEQFF. The DNA of the CDR3 is TGTGCCTGGAGTGTAGCTAGCGGGAGTAATGAGCAGTTCTTC. The full variable domain, its missing parts supplied by reference TRBV30 and TRBJ2-1, is SQTIHQWPATLVQPVGSPLSLECTVEGTSNPNLYWYRQAAGRGLQLLFYSVGIGQISSEVPQNLSASRPQDRQFILSSKKLLLSDSGFYLCAWSVASGSNEQFFGPGTRLTVL.